This record covers a single T cell receptor (beta chain). It lacks a known antigen. No base quality information exists; no much larger clone differs at one position. V and J are truncated by 3 bases and 4 bases respectively, leaving an intervening sequence of 10 bases. From a lookup of the germline V gene, CDR1 and CDR2 are SNHLY and FYNNEI. The CDR3 sequence holds 14 residues, the cysteine and phenylalanine included. Kept here is only the CDR3 DNA, which spans 42 bases and is read in frame from base 1. These data belong to a study of tumor-infiltrating lymphocytes in primary liver carcinoma (dated by TCRdb to between 2016 and 2019). Regarding the complete study: Of the five patients (three men and two women, aged 30 to 69 years), four had hepatocellular carcinoma and one had combined HCC and intrahepatic cholangiocarcinoma. The five patients had tumors of stage T1-T3 N0M0, with maximum diameters ranging from roughly 4.2 to 10 cm. Each sample produced about 3.5 to 8 million productive TCRbeta reads, and read depth showed no significant difference between tissue types. TCRbeta repertoire sequencing, expression microarrays and whole-exome sequencing were combined in the study across five regions of each liver tumor, with adjacent normal tissue and blood also included. A total of approximately 35 specimens from 5 patients, comprising approximately 25 tumor regions, 5 adjacent noncancerous liver tissues and 5 peripheral blood samples, were covered by TCRbeta repertoire sequencing. High reproducibility was observed for the technical replicate repertoires, with mean shared-clone rates near 0.89 and correlation coefficients above 0.98.

Paper-wide results and their limitations: The top 250 clones made up a significantly larger repertoire fraction in tumors than in blood (p = 0.039). Repertoire overlap was found to be higher between tumor regions (mean around 35%) than between tumor-adjacent (roughly 17%) or tumor-blood (around 15%) pairs, consistent with antigen-driven expansion. Comparison of CD4+ and CD8+ T cell repertoires was precluded by the use of bulk unsorted samples. Because only the TCR beta chain was sequenced and unpaired alpha chains were not captured, true repertoire diversity is likely underestimated. With just a few patients in the study, the authors point out that the findings should be validated in a larger study.

Without any cell sorting, total RNA and DNA were extracted together from around 20-30 mg of bulk tissue using the AllPrep DNA/RNA mini kit. Roughly five patients with histopathologically diagnosed primary liver carcinoma underwent surgical resection in China between November 2015 and 2016. At the time of sampling, the patients were treatment-naive and had chronic HBV infection. Fresh tumor and adjacent tissue pieces were bisected, with one half stored in RNAlater at -80 degrees C and the other half sent for histology. A constant-region primer and ProtoScript II reverse transcriptase were used to reverse-transcribe TCRbeta-specific cDNA from roughly 480 ng total RNA. Three nested multiplex PCR rounds, following a slightly modified ARM-PCR procedure, were used to build the TCRbeta libraries. Each of the first two PCR rounds ran for about 10 cycles and used multiplex TRBV1-TRBV30 forward primers together with a Cbeta reverse primer. A final 25-cycle PCR with Deep VentR polymerase added sample barcodes and Illumina adapters. Before sequencing, amplicons between 200 and 500 bp were purified from gel using a QIAquick gel extraction kit. TCRbeta amplicons were sequenced on an Illumina HiSeq 2500 with 250-bp paired-end reads. As for the original processing: Quality trimming of reads was performed with Trimmomatic v0.33, and paired reads were merged with FLASH v1.2.11 so that full CDR3 sequences could be recovered. V, D and J germline segments were assigned to the rearranged TCRbeta sequences by MiGEC v1.2.1b. Clonotype statistics and Shannon-Wiener diversity indices were computed with VDJtools v1.0.0. Except for diversity analysis, only the 250 most abundant clonotypes of each sample were used in subsequent analyses to reduce sampling bias. Clones were called with MiXCR by TCRdb after fastp trimmed the public reads at Q25, and only in-frame beta chains were retained. Records with the same CDR3 protein are collapsed into one entry carrying the most frequent genes and DNA. These V and J calls are TCRdb output, not the study's own analysis. Counted in this sample were 35,000 to 50,000 distinct CDR3 sequences; roughly 73% of them appeared once. 35% to 45% of the sample is held by the ten biggest clonotypes.

Sequenced input: tumor-adjacent normal liver tissue. The receptor's source is a woman in her 30s with primary liver carcinoma and hepatitis B virus infection. Here the chain combines TRBV2 and TRBJ2-1, with the D gene uncertain. The CDR3 loop reads CASSEVASYNEQFF. In nucleotide form, the sequence is TGTGCCAGCAGTGAGGTGGCCTCATACAATGAGCAGTTCTTC.